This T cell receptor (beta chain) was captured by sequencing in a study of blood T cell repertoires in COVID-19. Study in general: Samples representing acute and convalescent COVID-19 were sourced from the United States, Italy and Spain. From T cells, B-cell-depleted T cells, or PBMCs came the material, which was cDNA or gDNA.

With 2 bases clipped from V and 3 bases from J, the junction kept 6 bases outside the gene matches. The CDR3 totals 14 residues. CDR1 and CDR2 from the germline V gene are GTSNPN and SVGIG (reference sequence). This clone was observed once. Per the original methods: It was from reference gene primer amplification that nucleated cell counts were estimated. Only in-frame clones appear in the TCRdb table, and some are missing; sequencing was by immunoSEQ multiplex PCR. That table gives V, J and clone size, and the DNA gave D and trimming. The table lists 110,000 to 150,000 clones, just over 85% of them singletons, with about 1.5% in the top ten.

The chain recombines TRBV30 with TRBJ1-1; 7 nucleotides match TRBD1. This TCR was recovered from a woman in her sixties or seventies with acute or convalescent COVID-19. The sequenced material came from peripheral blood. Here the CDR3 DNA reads TGTGCCTGGAGTCCCACAGGGGTTTACACTGAAGCTTTCTTT. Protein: CAWSPTGVYTEAFF. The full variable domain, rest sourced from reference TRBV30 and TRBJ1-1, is SQTIHQWPATLVQPVGSPLSLECTVEGTSNPNLYWYRQAAGRGLQLLFYSVGIGQISSEVPQNLSASRPQDRQFILSSKKLLLSDSGFYLCAWSPTGVYTEAFFGQGTRLTVV.